This T cell receptor (beta chain) stems from a study of T-cell memory formation after mild COVID-19. Overall study results and limits: Shrinking CD4+ clones were chiefly CM and EM; CD8+ ones were chiefly EMRA.

Using its own MiXCR run on the 5' RACE reads, TCRdb lists one record per CDR3 protein. The sample consists of some 46,000 distinct CDR3 sequences, over 6.5% of them appearing once. The CDR3 has 12 amino acids. Trimming took 5 bases from V and 4 from J, leaving 6 bases between them. This clonotype was detected only a few times. The antigen remains unidentified. V is TRBV12-3 or TRBV12-4 and J is TRBJ2-1; TRBD2 might be the D (6 bases). The receptor's source is an adult who had mild COVID-19 (a few samples of this study predate the infection). Cell type and time point are not known. The sequenced material came from PBMCs or a T cell subset sorted from them (not recorded which). The CDR3 region is CASSREYNEQFF. CDR3 sequence (DNA): TGTGCCAGCAGTCGGGAGTACAATGAGCAGTTCTTC.